Given below is one TCR beta chain in context. Its antigen remains undetermined. The input lacks base qualities; no much larger clone sits a single base away. This sample was taken from a study of T cell responses to AZD1222 COVID-19 vaccine (dated by TCRdb to the early 2020s). For the study in its entirety: AZD1222 recipients whose second dose came at about 4 weeks and those whose second dose came at about 12 weeks were combined into one group, since spike-specific TCR depth and breadth did not differ between the two schedules. Trial participants were enrolled by age into 18-55, 56-69 and 70-plus year subgroups, with about 150, 28 and 57 TCR-sequenced participants respectively. TCR sequencing covered 233 trial participants: 207 given two doses of AZD1222 and approximately 25 given two doses of MenACWY control vaccine.

Overall study outcomes, separate from this receptor: Because no day 14 peak-response samples were available, the repertoires could be characterized only after the peak T cell response. A significant rise in spike-specific TCR breadth and depth was observed after two AZD1222 doses relative to day 0 and relative to MenACWY recipients. The 56-69-year group was small, and its depth increase did not reach significance, likely because of low power. Most participants were white British and females outnumbered males, and the authors suggested that clonal diversity may have been underestimated. Nearly half of unique spike-specific TCRs reportedly recognized epitopes outside regions mutated in the B.1.351 and B.1.1.7 variants. Only a handful of AZD1222 recipients were SARS-CoV-2 seropositive at baseline, limiting conclusions about previously exposed vaccinees. The whole spike protein was spanned by vaccine-associated CD4 TCRs, and dominant responses were seen in regions 160-218 and 743-854.

The time point label of this sample denotes: baseline before first vaccination. Samples from vaccinated people were obtained from the UK trials COV001 and COV002, which included a single-blind randomized controlled phase 2/3 trial of AZD1222 (ChAdOx1 nCoV-19) in healthy adults. For TCRbeta chain sequencing, PBMC samples from trial participants were taken at day 0 and at day 28 after the second dose. The CDR3 regions of human TCRbeta chains were analyzed by immunosequencing. Under the source paper's analysis protocol: TCRs in the repertoires were matched against a reference library of SARS-CoV-2-specific TCRs that had been generated with the MIRA antigen-specificity platform. Breadth was defined as the fraction of unique TCRs that were SARS-CoV-2-associated, and depth was defined as the fraction of total T cells that were SARS-CoV-2-associated. Using the MIRA data, each spike-specific TCR was mapped to the spike region that the TCR reacts to and placed in a CD4 or CD8 class. Log10-transformed breadth and depth values were compared by one-way ANOVA with Sidak's multiple comparisons tests. Not all clones reach the TCRdb copy of this immuneACCESS table, which keeps in-frame sequences only. Checked studies attribute under half of the gap to unresolved V genes and leave the rest unexplained. For V, J and clone size, that table is used; D and trimming come from the DNA. This sample is represented by fewer than 150,000 clones; just over 85% of them were singletons. The ten largest clones take up 7% to 9% of the sample.

The sample consisted of peripheral blood, taken on day 0 of AZD1222 vaccination. The sequence was collected from an adult in good health.

The CDR3 region: CASSQGGGQPQHF. The DNA reads as follows: TGTGCCAGCAGTCAGGGGGGAGGACAGCCCCAGCATTTT. The chain is encoded by TRBV6-4 joined to TRBJ1-5; 7 middle bases align to TRBD1. Clipping removes 5 bases from V and 7 bases from J, with 5 as the unmatched junction base count. The germline V gene gives CDR1 as MRHNA and CDR2 as SNTAGT. The CDR3 sequence holds 13 residues, the cysteine and phenylalanine included. Left in the record is the CDR3 DNA by itself, 39 bases read in frame from the first base.